Detailed here is one T cell receptor (beta chain). The sample belongs to a study of blood T cell repertoires in COVID-19. V was pared by 3 bases and J by 0 bases, with 17 bases between. Germline assignment: CDR1 DFQATT and CDR2 SNEGSKA (reference sequence). The CDR3 contains 16 residues. Repertoires were generated with immunoSEQ multiplex PCR, while TCRdb's copy carries only in-frame clones and drops some. The sample lists nearly 65,000 clones; under 90% were seen once. Sequencing was done on a sample of peripheral blood. This receptor was obtained from a human donor in a cohort sampled during active COVID-19. The chain is built from TRBV20-1 and TRBJ1-1; D perhaps matches TRBD1 (5 bases). CDR3 residues: CSASDSQGIVNTEAFF. The DNA of the CDR3 is TGCAGTGCTAGTGATTCTCAGGGAATCGTGAACACTGAAGCTTTCTTT.